This T cell receptor beta chain was found in a study of shared T cell receptors in the human thymus. There are 15 residues in the CDR3. The ends were cut back, 3 bases at V and 1 base at J, with 13 bases in the middle. CDR1 MGHRA and CDR2 YSYEKL come from the germline V gene. Some clones are missing from TCRdb's copy, which holds only in-frame ones; the method was immunoSEQ multiplex PCR. The sample holds some 700,000 clones, roughly 90% seen once. These records were also assigned to another study, of human thymus T cells. That study reports: Finnish infants who were healthy and having corrective surgery for congenital heart defects made up the donors.

The specimen was thymocytes. This rearrangement joins TRBV4-1 to TRBJ2-7; D remains ambiguous. This sequence originates from a boy in the first two years of life with a congenital heart defect. For the CDR3, the DNA is TGCGCCAGCAGCCACGAACTCCTTCGATCCTACGAGCAGTACTTC. Its translation: CASSHELLRSYEQYF.